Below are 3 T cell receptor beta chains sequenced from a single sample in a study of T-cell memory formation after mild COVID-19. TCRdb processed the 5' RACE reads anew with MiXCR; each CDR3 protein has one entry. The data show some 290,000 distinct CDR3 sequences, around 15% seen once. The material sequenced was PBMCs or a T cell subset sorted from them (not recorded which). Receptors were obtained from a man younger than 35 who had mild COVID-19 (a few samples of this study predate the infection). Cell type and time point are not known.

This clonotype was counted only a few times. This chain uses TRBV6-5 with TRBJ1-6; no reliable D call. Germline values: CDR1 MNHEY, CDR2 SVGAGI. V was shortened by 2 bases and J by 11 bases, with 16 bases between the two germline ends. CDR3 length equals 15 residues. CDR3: CASSYLDPPQTPLHF. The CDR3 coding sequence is TGTGCCAGCAGTTACCTCGACCCGCCACAGACACCCCTCCACTTT.

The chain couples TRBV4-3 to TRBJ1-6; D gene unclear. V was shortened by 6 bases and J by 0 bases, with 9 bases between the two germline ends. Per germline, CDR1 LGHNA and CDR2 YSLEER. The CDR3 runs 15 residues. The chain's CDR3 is CASSPSLSYNSPLHF. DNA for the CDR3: TGCGCCAGCAGTCCCAGTCTCTCCTATAATTCACCCCTCCACTTT.

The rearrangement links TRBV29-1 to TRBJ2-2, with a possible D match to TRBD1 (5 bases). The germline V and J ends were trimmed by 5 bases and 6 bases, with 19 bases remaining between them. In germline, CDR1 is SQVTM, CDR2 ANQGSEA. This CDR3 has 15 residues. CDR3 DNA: TGCAGCGTTAGGCAGGGCCAGAGGTCCGCCGGGGAGCTGTTTTTT. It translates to CSVRQGQRSAGELFF.